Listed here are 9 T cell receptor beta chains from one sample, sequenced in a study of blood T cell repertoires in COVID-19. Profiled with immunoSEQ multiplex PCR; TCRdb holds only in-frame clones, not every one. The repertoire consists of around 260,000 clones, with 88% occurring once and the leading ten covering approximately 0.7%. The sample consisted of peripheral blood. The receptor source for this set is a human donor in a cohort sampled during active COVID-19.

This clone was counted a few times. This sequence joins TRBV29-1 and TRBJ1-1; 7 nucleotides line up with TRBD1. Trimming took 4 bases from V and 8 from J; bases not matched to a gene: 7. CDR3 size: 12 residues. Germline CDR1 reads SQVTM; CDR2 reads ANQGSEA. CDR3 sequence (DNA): TGCAGCGTTGGGACAGGTTCTCTCGAAGCTTTCTTT. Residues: CSVGTGSLEAFF. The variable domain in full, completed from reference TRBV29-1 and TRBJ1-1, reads SAVISQKPSRDICQRGTSLTIQCQVDSQVTMMFWYRQQPGQSLTLIATANQGSEATYESGFVIDKFPISRPNLTFSTLTVSNMSPEDSSIYLCSVGTGSLEAFFGQGTRLTVV.

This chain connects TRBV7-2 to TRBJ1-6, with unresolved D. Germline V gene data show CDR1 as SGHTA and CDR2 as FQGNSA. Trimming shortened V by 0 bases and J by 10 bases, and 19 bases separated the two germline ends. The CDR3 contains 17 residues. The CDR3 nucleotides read TGTGCCAGCAGCTTAGCGCTAAGGGTCCGATCGGGGTCACCCCTCCACTTT. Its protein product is CASSLALRVRSGSPLHF. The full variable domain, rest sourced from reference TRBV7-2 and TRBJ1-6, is GAGVSQSPSNKVTEKGKDVELRCDPISGHTALYWYRQSLGQGLEFLIYFQGNSAPDKSGLPSDRFSAERTGGSVSTLTIQRTQQEDSAVYLCASSLALRVRSGSPLHFGNGTRLTVT.

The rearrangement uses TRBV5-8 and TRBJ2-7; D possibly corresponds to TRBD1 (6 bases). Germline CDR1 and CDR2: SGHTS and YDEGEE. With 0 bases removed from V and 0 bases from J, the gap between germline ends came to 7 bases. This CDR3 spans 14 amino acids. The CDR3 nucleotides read TGTGCCAGCAGCTTGGAGGACAGCTCCTACGAGCAGTACTTC. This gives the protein CASSLEDSSYEQYF.

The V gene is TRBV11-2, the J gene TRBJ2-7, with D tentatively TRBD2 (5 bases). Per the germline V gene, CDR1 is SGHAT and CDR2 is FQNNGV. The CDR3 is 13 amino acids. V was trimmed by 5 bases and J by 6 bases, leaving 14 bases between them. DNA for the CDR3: TGTGCCAGCAGCCAAGGAATGGCGGGCGAGCAGTACTTC. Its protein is CASSQGMAGEQYF.

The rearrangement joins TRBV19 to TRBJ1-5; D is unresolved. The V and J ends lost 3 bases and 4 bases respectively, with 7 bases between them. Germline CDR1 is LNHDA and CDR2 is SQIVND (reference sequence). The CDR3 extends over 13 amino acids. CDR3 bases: TGTGCCAGTAGTATCATCAGAAATCAGCCCCAGCATTTT. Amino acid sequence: CASSIIRNQPQHF.

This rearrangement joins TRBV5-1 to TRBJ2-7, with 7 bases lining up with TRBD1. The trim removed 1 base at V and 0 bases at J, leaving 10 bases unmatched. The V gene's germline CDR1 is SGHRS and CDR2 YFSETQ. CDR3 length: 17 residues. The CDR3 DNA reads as TGCGCCAGCAGCTTGAGACCCGACAGGGCCAGCTCCTACGAGCAGTACTTC. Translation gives CASSLRPDRASSYEQYF.

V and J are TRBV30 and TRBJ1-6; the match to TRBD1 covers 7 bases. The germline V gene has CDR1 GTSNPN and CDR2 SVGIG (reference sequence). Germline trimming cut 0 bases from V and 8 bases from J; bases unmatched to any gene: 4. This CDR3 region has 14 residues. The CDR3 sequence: CAWSVRQGDSPLHF. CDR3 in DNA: TGTGCCTGGAGTGTACGACAGGGAGATTCACCCCTCCACTTT.

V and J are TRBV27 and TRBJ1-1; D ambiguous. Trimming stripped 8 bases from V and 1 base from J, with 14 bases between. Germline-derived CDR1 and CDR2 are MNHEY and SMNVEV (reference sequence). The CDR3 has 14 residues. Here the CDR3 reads CASGSPGRNTEAFF. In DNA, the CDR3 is TGTGCCAGCGGGTCCCCCGGGAGGAACACTGAAGCTTTCTTT.

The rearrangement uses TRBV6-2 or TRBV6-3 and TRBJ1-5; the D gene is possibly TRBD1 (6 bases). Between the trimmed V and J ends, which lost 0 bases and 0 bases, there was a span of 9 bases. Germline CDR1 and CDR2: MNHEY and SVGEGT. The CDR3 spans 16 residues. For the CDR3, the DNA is TGTGCCAGCAGTTACTCGCTACAGGGTAGCAATCAGCCCCAGCATTTT. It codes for CASSYSLQGSNQPQHF.